This T cell receptor beta chain was observed in a study of early T cells in non-severe SARS-CoV-2 infection. In TCRdb, the 5' RACE reads were re-called with MiXCR into one record per CDR3 protein. Among some 80,000 distinct CDR3 sequences listed, 10% to 15% were seen once. V shed 4 bases and J 7 bases; nucleotides not matched to a gene: 7. The germline gives CDR1 LGHNA, CDR2 YSLEER. This CDR3 comprises 13 residues. The chain has TRBV4-3 and TRBJ2-7; 7 nucleotides align to TRBD2. This clonotype was sampled from an adult who was a healthcare worker with PCR-confirmed SARS-CoV-2 infection or an uninfected control (not recorded which). Specimen: whole blood. CDR3: CASSPGLAVEQYF. As DNA, the CDR3 is TGCGCCAGCAGCCCGGGGCTAGCGGTAGAGCAGTACTTC.